These 5 T cell receptor beta chains were all obtained from the same sample, sequenced in a study of T cell responses to AZD1222 COVID-19 vaccine. The method was immunoSEQ multiplex PCR; TCRdb's version includes in-frame clones alone and lacks a portion of them. The repertoire holds some 150,000 clones, with about 90% as singletons. The source material was peripheral blood, sampled 28 days after the second AZD1222 dose. These receptors all come from an adult who received the AZD1222 COVID-19 vaccine.

This clone has a single count. The V gene is TRBV9, the J gene TRBJ2-1, with TRBD1 identical over 12 bases. V shed 4 bases, J shed 7 bases, and the junction held 12 bases outside the gene matches. This CDR3 has 17 amino acids. Germline V gives CDR1 SGDLS, CDR2 YYNGEE. The CDR3 DNA reads as TGTGCCAGCAGCCCTAACCCCGGGACAGGGGGCCGAAATGAGCAGTTCTTC. Its protein product is CASSPNPGTGGRNEQFF.

The table lists this clone with a few counts. This chain's CDR3 is CASSQGGGPSYNEQFF. The CDR3 DNA follows: TGTGCCAGCAGCCAAGGGGGAGGGCCTTCCTACAATGAGCAGTTCTTC. The chain employs TRBV3-1 (or the pseudogene TRBV3-2) and TRBJ2-1; 7 nucleotides line up with TRBD2. The germline V gene encodes CDR1 LGHDT and CDR2 YNNKEL (reference sequence). There are 16 residues in the CDR3. V was pared by 1 base and J by 1 base, with 4 bases of the junction left unmatched.

The V and J genes are TRBV25-1 and TRBJ1-2, with D unclear. The CDR3 runs to 13 residues. V gave up 4 bases and J gave up 5 bases, with 11 bases separating them. CDR1 and CDR2 from the germline V gene are MGHDK and SYGVNS. The CDR3 DNA reads as TGTGCCAGCAGTGGACTTGTAGGGTATGGCTACACCTTC. Translation: CASSGLVGYGYTF.

The chain uses TRBV10-3 and TRBJ2-7; 7 bases are shared with TRBD1. The V gene end was trimmed by 8 bases and the J gene end by 5 bases; junction bases not matched to a gene: 9. Germline loops: CDR1 ENHRY, CDR2 SYGVKD. The length of the CDR3 is 13 residues. The CDR3 protein is CAILEGGRDEQYF. CDR3 in DNA: TGTGCCATCCTGGAAGGGGGCAGGGACGAGCAGTACTTC.

This chain links TRBV6-5 with TRBJ2-7; 9 bases align to TRBD1. Germline values: CDR1 MNHEY, CDR2 SVGAGI. This CDR3 is 15 amino acids long. After removal of 6 bases from V and 4 bases from J, the junction contained 10 bases not matched to a gene. The CDR3 DNA reads TGTGCCAGCAGGCGAGTCGGGACAGGGCTATACGAGCAGTACTTC. Residues: CASRRVGTGLYEQYF.